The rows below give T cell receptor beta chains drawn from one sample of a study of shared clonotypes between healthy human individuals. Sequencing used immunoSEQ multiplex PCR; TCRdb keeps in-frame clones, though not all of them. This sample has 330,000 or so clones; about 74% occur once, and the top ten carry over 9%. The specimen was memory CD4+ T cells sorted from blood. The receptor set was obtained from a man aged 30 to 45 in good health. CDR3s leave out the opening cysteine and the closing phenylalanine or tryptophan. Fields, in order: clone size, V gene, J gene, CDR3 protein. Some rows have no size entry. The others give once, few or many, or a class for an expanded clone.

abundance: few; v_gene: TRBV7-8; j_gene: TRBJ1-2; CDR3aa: ASSLERGLGYGYT
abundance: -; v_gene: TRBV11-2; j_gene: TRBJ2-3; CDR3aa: ASGPSSGLNARPDTQY
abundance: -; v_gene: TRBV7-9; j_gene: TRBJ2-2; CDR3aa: ASSSEIGELF
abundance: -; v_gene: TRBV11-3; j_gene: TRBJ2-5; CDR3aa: ASSLVRQGSLETQY
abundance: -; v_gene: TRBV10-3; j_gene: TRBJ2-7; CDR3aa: AISARGLAPYEQY
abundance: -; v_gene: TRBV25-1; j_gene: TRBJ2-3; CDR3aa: ASSDPRGTDTQY
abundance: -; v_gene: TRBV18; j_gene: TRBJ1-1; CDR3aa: ASSPLGADTEAF
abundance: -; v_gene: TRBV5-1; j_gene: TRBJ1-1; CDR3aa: ASSLGGLGAEAF
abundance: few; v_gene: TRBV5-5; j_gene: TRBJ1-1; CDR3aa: ASSLGLLNTEAF
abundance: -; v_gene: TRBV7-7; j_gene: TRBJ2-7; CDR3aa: ASSPDRASYEQY
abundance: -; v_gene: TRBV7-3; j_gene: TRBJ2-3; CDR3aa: ASSPTSYDTQY
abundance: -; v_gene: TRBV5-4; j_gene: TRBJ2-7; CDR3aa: ASSPTGTSGLSEQY
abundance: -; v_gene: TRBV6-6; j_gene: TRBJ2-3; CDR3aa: ASSYSGKSSTDTQY
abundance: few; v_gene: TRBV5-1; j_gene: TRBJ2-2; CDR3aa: ASSFGAGSNTGELF
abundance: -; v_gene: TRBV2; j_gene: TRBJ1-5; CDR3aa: ASSEIGDQPQH
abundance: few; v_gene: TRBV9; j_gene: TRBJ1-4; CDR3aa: ASSRDPGGDEKLF
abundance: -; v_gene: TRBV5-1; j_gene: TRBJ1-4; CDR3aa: ASSKDSFATNEKLF
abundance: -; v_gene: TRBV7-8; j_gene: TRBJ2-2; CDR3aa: ASSLRSGGELF
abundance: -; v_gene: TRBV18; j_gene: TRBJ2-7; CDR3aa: ASSPDYSSYEQY
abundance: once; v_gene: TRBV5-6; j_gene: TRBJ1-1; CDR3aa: ASSSGQGAAAFNTEAF
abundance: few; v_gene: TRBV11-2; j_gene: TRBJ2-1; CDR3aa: ASSRGQGDVNEQF
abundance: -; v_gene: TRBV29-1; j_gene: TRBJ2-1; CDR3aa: SVPSPPSNNEQF
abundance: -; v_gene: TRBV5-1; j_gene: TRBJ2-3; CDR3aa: ASSPGGSGTTDTQY
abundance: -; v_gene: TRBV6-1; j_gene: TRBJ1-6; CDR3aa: ASSEISSYNSPLH
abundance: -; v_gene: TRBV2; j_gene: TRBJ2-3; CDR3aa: ASRGTGSTQY
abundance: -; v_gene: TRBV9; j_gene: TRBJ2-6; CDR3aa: ASSVGLAGYSGANVLT